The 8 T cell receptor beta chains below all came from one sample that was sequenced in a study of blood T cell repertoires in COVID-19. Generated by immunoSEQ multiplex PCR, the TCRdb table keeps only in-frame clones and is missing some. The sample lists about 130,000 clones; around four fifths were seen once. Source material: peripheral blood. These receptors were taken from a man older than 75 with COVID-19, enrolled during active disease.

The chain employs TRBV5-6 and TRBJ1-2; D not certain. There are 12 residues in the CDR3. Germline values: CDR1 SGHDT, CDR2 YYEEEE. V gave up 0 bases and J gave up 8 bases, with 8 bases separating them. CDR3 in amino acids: CASSLEGGGYTF. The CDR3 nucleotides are TGTGCCAGCAGCTTGGAGGGCGGGGGCTACACCTTC.

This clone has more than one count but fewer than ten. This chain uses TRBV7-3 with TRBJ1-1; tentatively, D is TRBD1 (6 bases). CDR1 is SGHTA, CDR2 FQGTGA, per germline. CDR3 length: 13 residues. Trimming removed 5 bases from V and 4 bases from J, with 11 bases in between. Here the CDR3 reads CASSTGWGTEAFF. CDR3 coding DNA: TGTGCCAGCAGCACAGGGTGGGGCACTGAAGCTTTCTTT.

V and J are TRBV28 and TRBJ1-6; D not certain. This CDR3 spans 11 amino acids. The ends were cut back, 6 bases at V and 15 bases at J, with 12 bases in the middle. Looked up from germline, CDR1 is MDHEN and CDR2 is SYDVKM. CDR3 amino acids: CASRFKRDLHF. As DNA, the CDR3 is TGTGCCAGCAGATTCAAGCGGGACCTCCACTTT.

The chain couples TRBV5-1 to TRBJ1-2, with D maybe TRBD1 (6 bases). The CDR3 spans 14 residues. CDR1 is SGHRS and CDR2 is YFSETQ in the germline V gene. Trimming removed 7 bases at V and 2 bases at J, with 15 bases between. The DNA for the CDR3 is TGCGCCAGCTATCCGGGGGGGCGAAACTATGGCTACACCTTC. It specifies CASYPGGRNYGYTF.

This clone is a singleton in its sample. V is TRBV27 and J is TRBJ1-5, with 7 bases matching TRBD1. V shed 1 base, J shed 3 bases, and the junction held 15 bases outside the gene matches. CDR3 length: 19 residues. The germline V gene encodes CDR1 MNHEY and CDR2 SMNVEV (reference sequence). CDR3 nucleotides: TGTGCCAGCAGTTTATTTTACGGCGGAGGGGGCCATACCAATCAGCCCCAGCATTTT. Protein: CASSLFYGGGGHTNQPQHF.

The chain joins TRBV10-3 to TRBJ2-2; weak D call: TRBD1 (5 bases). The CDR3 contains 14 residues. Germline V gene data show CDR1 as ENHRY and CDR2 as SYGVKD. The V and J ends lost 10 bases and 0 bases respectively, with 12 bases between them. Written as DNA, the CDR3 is TGTGCCAGCCGACAGAATTCGAACACCGGGGAGCTGTTTTTT. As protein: CASRQNSNTGELFF.

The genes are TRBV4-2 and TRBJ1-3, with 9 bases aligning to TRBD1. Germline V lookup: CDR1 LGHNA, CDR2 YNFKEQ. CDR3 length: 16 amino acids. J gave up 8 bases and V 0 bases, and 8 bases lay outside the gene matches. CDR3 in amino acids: CASSQEGGQGPDTIYF. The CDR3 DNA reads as TGTGCCAGCAGCCAAGAAGGGGGACAGGGTCCAGACACCATATATTTT.

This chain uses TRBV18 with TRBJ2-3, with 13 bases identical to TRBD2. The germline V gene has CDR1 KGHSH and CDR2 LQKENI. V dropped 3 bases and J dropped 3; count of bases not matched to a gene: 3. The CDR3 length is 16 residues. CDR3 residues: CASSPRLAGGTDTQYF. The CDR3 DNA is TGTGCCAGCTCACCGAGACTAGCGGGAGGTACAGATACGCAGTATTTT.